Listed here are 18 T cell receptor beta chains from one sample, sequenced in a study of untreated major depressive disorder. Sequencing used immunoSEQ multiplex PCR; TCRdb keeps in-frame clones, though not all of them. The sample records over 20,000 clones, approximately 92% being singletons. Specimen: CD4+ T cells from PBMCs. The receptors were sampled from a man under 40 in good health.

The rearrangement uses TRBV5-1 and TRBJ1-4, with D possibly matching TRBD1 (5 bases). The V gene's germline CDR1 is SGHRS and CDR2 YFSETQ. CDR3 length: 14 amino acids. Trimming took off 0 bases at V and 8 bases at J, with 11 bases between the two ends. This CDR3 is CASSLAGGEEKLFF. CDR3 nucleotide sequence: TGCGCCAGCAGCTTGGCCGGGGGTGAGGAAAAACTGTTTTTT. The full variable domain, completed using reference TRBV5-1 and TRBJ1-4, is KAGVTQTPRYLIKTRGQQVTLSCSPISGHRSVSWYQQTPGQGLQFLFEYFSETQRNKGNFPGRFSGRQFSNSRSEMNVSTLELGDSALYLCASSLAGGEEKLFFGSGTQLSVL.

V usage is TRBV15 and J usage is TRBJ2-7; D not certain. V lost 5 bases, J lost 3 bases, and 23 bases lay in between. Germline-derived CDR1 and CDR2 are LNHNV and YYDKDF (reference sequence). This CDR3 comprises 17 residues. The CDR3 loop reads CATSPLVYSTTRYEQYF. The CDR3 DNA reads as TGTGCCACCAGCCCCCTCGTCTACAGTACCACTCGCTACGAGCAGTACTTC.

This sequence joins TRBV7-2 and TRBJ1-5, with D uncertain. With 1 base removed from V and 3 bases from J, the gap between germline ends came to 4 bases. The CDR3 sequence is 13 residues long. CDR1 SGHTA and CDR2 FQGNSA come from the germline V gene. CDR3 sequence: CASSLDFNQPQHF. The CDR3 DNA reads TGTGCCAGCAGCTTAGATTTCAATCAGCCCCAGCATTTT.

The chain carries TRBV5-1 and TRBJ2-1; 11 nucleotides match TRBD2. CDR3 length equals 17 residues. V trimming: 0 bases; J trimming: 9 bases; junction bases outside the gene matches: 11. In germline, CDR1 is SGHRS, CDR2 YFSETQ. This CDR3 reads CASSLVLAGVSYGEQFF. The DNA for the CDR3 is TGCGCCAGCAGCTTGGTACTAGCGGGAGTCTCGTACGGTGAGCAGTTCTTC.

The gene calls are TRBV30 and TRBJ2-5, with 10 positions matching TRBD1. V lost 5 bases, J lost 9 bases, and 12 bases stayed unmatched. This CDR3 contains 14 residues. Germline CDR1 reads GTSNPN; CDR2 reads SVGIG (reference sequence). The CDR3 spells CAWGEGTGARPQYF. For the CDR3, the DNA is TGTGCCTGGGGCGAAGGGACAGGGGCGAGGCCCCAGTACTTC.

The chain is built from TRBV21-1 and TRBJ1-5. TRBV21-1 is recorded as a pseudogene. CDR3 length: 14 residues. CDR3 in amino acids: CASTPKDPFTPQHF. In DNA form, the CDR3 reads TGTGCCAGCACCCCGAAGGACCCGTTCACTCCCCAGCATTTT.

The chain combines TRBV7-9 with TRBJ2-7, with 14 bases aligning to TRBD2. This CDR3 has 16 residues. CDR1 SEHNR and CDR2 FQNEAQ come from the germline V gene (reference sequence). The junction had 8 bases not matched to a gene; V was cut back by 5 bases and J by 5 bases. The CDR3 DNA reads as TGTGCCAGCAGCAAGGGGACTAGCGGGAGAGCCCACGAGCAGTACTTC. Translated: CASSKGTSGRAHEQYF. Based on the CDR3 plus reference TRBV7-9 and TRBJ2-7, the full variable domain is DTGVSQNPRHKITKRGQNVTFRCDPISEHNRLYWYRQTLGQGPEFLTYFQNEAQLEKSRLLSDRFSAERPKGSFSTLEIQRTEQGDSAMYLCASSKGTSGRAHEQYFGPGTRLTVT.

The chain is built from TRBV30 and TRBJ2-5; D is perhaps TRBD1 (5 bases). Germline V CDR1 and CDR2: GTSNPN, SVGIG (reference sequence). This CDR3 is 12 amino acids long. V lost 7 bases and J lost 7, with 16 bases in between. CDR3 sequence: CASKWGGRTQYF. In DNA, the CDR3 is TGTGCCTCAAAATGGGGCGGCAGGACCCAGTACTTC.

V usage is TRBV5-1 and J usage is TRBJ1-2; TRBD1 agrees at 8 bases. Trimming took 4 bases from V and 1 from J; bases not matched to a gene: 9. The CDR3 runs 16 residues. Per germline, CDR1 SGHRS and CDR2 YFSETQ. CDR3 loop: CASSPMGQDLNYGYTF. CDR3 DNA sequence: TGCGCCAGCAGCCCCATGGGACAGGACCTTAACTATGGCTACACCTTC.

Concerning this clone itself: Here the CDR3 omits its conserved ending phenylalanine or tryptophan, so a read error is the likely source. No DNA is shown, since the ends of the CDR3 on it are uncertain; the CDR3 is the one TCRdb lists. This rearrangement joins TRBV20-1 to TRBJ1-2. The CDR3 spans 10 residues, counting both ends. Germline lookup yields CDR1 DFQATT and CDR2 SNEGSKA (reference sequence). The CDR3 loop is CSARARFPGS.

The genes are TRBV18 and TRBJ2-3, with TRBD2 as a possible D gene (5 bases). The CDR3 covers 16 residues. Trimming pared 1 base from V and 0 bases from J, leaving 11 bases between. Germline V gene data show CDR1 as KGHSH and CDR2 as LQKENI. CDR3 coding DNA: TGTGCCAGCTCACCACGTGGCGGAGGCAGCACAGATACGCAGTATTTT. Protein: CASSPRGGGSTDTQYF.

The chain carries TRBV28 and TRBJ2-7, with TRBD1 as a possible D gene (5 bases). The CDR3 contains 12 residues. V was clipped by 3 bases and J by 3 bases, with 6 bases between them. Germline V gives CDR1 MDHEN, CDR2 SYDVKM. The CDR3 DNA reads as TGTGCCAGCAGTTTCCAGGGCTACGAGCAGTACTTC. Residues: CASSFQGYEQYF.

The rearrangement joins TRBV5-4 to TRBJ2-5; a possible D gene is TRBD2 (5 bases). V lost 3 bases and J lost 3, with 15 bases in between. From germline, CDR1 is SGHNT and CDR2 YYREEE (reference sequence). The CDR3 totals 15 residues. The CDR3 coding sequence is TGTGCCAGCAGCTCTTCGGACTGGTATGAAGAGACCCAGTACTTC. As protein: CASSSSDWYEETQYF.

In its sample, this clone was seen once. The V gene is TRBV5-6, the J gene TRBJ2-5, with 11 bases fitting TRBD2. The CDR3 consists of 13 residues. Germline trimming cut 5 bases from V and 3 bases from J; bases unmatched to any gene: 0. Germline assignment: CDR1 SGHDT and CDR2 YYEEEE. CDR3 sequence: CASRTSGKETQYF. The CDR3 region has the DNA TGTGCCAGCAGGACTAGCGGGAAAGAGACCCAGTACTTC.

The V and J genes are TRBV7-8 and TRBJ2-1; possibly TRBD1 or TRBD2 for D (5 bases each). Trimming removed 5 bases at V and 6 bases at J, with 11 bases between. The CDR3 length is 13 residues. The germline V gene has CDR1 SGHVS and CDR2 FQNEAQ. The CDR3 DNA reads as TGTGCCAGCAGCCCCCGGGGCGTCAATGAGCAGTTCTTC. Residues: CASSPRGVNEQFF.

The chain recombines TRBV5-4 with TRBJ2-4, with 11 nucleotides matching TRBD2. After removal of 5 bases from V and 5 bases from J, the junction contained 6 bases not matched to a gene. Germline CDR1 SGHNT, CDR2 YYREEE (reference sequence). The CDR3 is 15 residues long. The CDR3 nucleotides read TGTGCCAGCAGACCCGGGACTAGCGGAGAAAACATTCAGTACTTC. It translates to CASRPGTSGENIQYF. Using reference TRBV5-4 and TRBJ2-4 for the parts outside the CDR3, the full variable domain is ETGVTQSPTHLIKTRGQQVTLRCSSQSGHNTVSWYQQALGQGPQFIFQYYREEENGRGNFPPRFSGLQFPNYSSELNVNALELDDSALYLCASRPGTSGENIQYFGAGTRLSVL.

The chain combines TRBV6-1 with TRBJ2-7, with D tentatively TRBD1 (5 bases). The CDR3 runs 12 residues. Trimming stripped 6 bases from V and 2 bases from J, with 8 bases between. Germline V CDR1 and CDR2: MNHNS, SASEGT. CDR3 protein: CASRGPAYEQYF. The CDR3 bases are TGTGCCAGCAGGGGGCCCGCCTACGAGCAGTACTTC.

The CDR3 DNA reads as TGTGCCAGCAGCCCGCCTGGTGGGGGGCAGGCTGAAGCTTTCTTT. This translates into CASSPPGGGQAEAFF. The rearrangement links TRBV7-9 to TRBJ1-1; TRBD1 is a possible D gene (6 bases). The length of the CDR3 is 15 residues. V lost 5 bases and J 6 bases, leaving 19 bases between the germline ends. Germline V gene sequence: CDR1 SEHNR, CDR2 FQNEAQ (reference sequence).